This T cell receptor beta chain came from a study of T cell responses to AZD1222 COVID-19 vaccine. Study outcomes and limitations: The number of AZD1222 recipients seropositive at baseline was only five or six. Repertoires were obtained solely post-peak T cell response. Donors in the cohort were predominantly white British and more often female, and clonal diversity was possibly underestimated. CD4 TCRs linked to vaccination spanned spike, dominating at 160-218 and 743-854.

Using immunoSEQ multiplex PCR, the repertoire was profiled, and TCRdb retains in-frame clones only, with some absent. The sample lists 80,000 or so clones, more than 85% occurring once. In regard to this clone: The antigen remains unidentified.

The trim removed 7 bases at V and 1 base at J, leaving 13 bases unmatched. The CDR3 extends over 16 amino acids. CDR1 is MDHEN and CDR2 is SYDVKM in the germline V gene. The sample consisted of peripheral blood, taken on day 0 of AZD1222 vaccination. The V call is TRBV28, the J call TRBJ2-7; 7 nucleotides align to TRBD1. This receptor was obtained from an adult in good health. This CDR3 reads CASKERDRKKSYEQYF. The CDR3 bases are TGTGCCAGCAAGGAACGGGACAGAAAAAAATCCTACGAGCAGTACTTC.